The 2 T cell receptor beta chains listed next were all sequenced from one sample in a study of human T cells and chemical hapten exposure. A single record per CDR3 protein comes from TCRdb applying MiXCR to the RACE reads. The data contain around 300,000 distinct CDR3 sequences, approximately 8% of them singletons. The time point was: pre-sensitization, week 0. Treatment meaning: therapeutic diphenylcyclopropenone sensitization with weekly scalp DPC. Sequencing was performed on whole blood, taken in connection with sensitization to the hapten diphenylcyclopropenone (DPC). These receptors came from a man aged 18 to 30 with alopecia areata. Some clones in this sample may be carry-over from other donors' samples.

This clonotype was recorded at least ten times. The genes are TRBV18 and TRBJ1-1; D possibly corresponds to TRBD1 (5 bases). V lost 1 base to trimming and J lost 1 base, with 10 bases between them. CDR1 and CDR2 from the germline V gene are KGHSH and LQKENI. The CDR3 length is 15 residues. CDR3 sequence reads: CASSPQVGTNTEAFF. The CDR3 DNA sequence: TGTGCCAGCTCACCACAAGTCGGGACGAACACTGAAGCTTTCTTT.

This clonotype was counted a few times. CDR3 sequence (DNA): TGTGCCAGCAGCCGAGTCAGGAGGGCCGAGCAGTACTTC. Amino acids: CASSRVRRAEQYF. J is TRBJ2-7 and V is TRBV12-3 or TRBV12-4; weak D call: TRBD2 (6 bases). The CDR3 loop spans 13 amino acids. Trimming shortened V by 6 bases and J by 6 bases, and 15 bases separated the two germline ends.